The 14 T cell receptor beta chains below were found in one sample sequenced in a study of shared clonotypes between healthy human individuals. TCRdb keeps only in-frame clones here, not all; method: immunoSEQ multiplex PCR. The table includes millions of clones, roughly 96% detected once. Sequenced sample: naive CD4+ T cells sorted from blood. Subset described: CD45RA+ positively selected. The receptors shown here come from a man aged 18 to 29 in good health.

The chain combines TRBV25-1 with TRBJ2-5; D may be TRBD2 (5 bases). The germline V gene has CDR1 MGHDK and CDR2 SYGVNS. There are 14 residues in the CDR3. Trimming removed 5 bases from V and 1 base from J, with 11 bases in between. The CDR3 protein is CASSLDLAQETQYF. The DNA for the CDR3 is TGTGCCAGCAGTCTGGACTTGGCCCAAGAGACCCAGTACTTC.

This chain links TRBV18 with TRBJ2-3, with D unresolved. Germline V gene data show CDR1 as KGHSH and CDR2 as LQKENI. The CDR3 sequence is 14 residues long. V was trimmed by 2 bases and J by 2 bases, leaving 8 bases between them. The DNA for the CDR3 is TGTGCCAGCTCACCAACGACCGTCACAGATACGCAGTATTTT. Encoded protein: CASSPTTVTDTQYF.

On this clone itself: This CDR3 is also generated by other DNA sequences in the sample. The chain couples TRBV7-9 to TRBJ2-3, with D unresolved. Trimming took off 8 bases at V and 6 bases at J, with 6 bases between the two ends. The CDR3 spans 10 residues. Germline lookup yields CDR1 SEHNR and CDR2 FQNEAQ (reference sequence). The CDR3 coding sequence is TGTGCCAGCGGAACCGATACGCAGTATTTT. As protein: CASGTDTQYF.

Concerning this clone: Other DNA sequences in the sample encode the same CDR3. The V call is TRBV18, the J call TRBJ1-1; no reliable D call. This CDR3 is built from 13 residues. Germline-derived CDR1 and CDR2 are KGHSH and LQKENI. V lost 2 bases and J 1 base, leaving 5 bases between the germline ends. The DNA for the CDR3 is TGTGCCAGCTCACCATGGCAGAACACTGAAGCTTTCTTT. Amino acid sequence: CASSPWQNTEAFF.

The chain employs TRBV28 and TRBJ2-5; no clear D gene. V gave up 2 bases and J gave up 3 bases, with 13 bases separating them. This CDR3 is built from 15 residues. In germline, CDR1 is MDHEN, CDR2 SYDVKM. The CDR3: CASSLLGIAEETQYF. CDR3 nucleotides: TGTGCCAGCAGTTTACTCGGAATAGCCGAAGAGACCCAGTACTTC.

The rearrangement uses TRBV10-3 and TRBJ1-5; possible D gene TRBD1, 6 bases. The germline CDR1 and CDR2 sequences are ENHRY and SYGVKD. This CDR3 has 13 residues. The V end was cut by 11 bases, the J end by 5 bases, with 16 bases between. Here the CDR3 DNA reads TGTGCCGCTTCGACAGGTCGGGATCAGCCCCAGCATTTT. Translating gives CAASTGRDQPQHF.

CDR3: CASRGAASSYNEQFF. The CDR3 nucleotides are TGTGCCAGCAGAGGTGCAGCGAGCTCCTACAATGAGCAGTTCTTC. The chain combines TRBV6-1 with TRBJ2-1; D remains unclear. Germline-derived CDR1 and CDR2 are MNHNS and SASEGT. The CDR3 totals 15 residues. The ends were cut back, 6 bases at V and 0 bases at J, with 12 bases in the middle.

The chain has TRBV6-1 and TRBJ2-7; the D call may be TRBD1 or TRBD2 (5 bases each). The germline V gene encodes CDR1 MNHNS and CDR2 SASEGT. V lost 2 bases and J 6 bases, leaving 14 bases between the germline ends. The CDR3 is made up of 14 amino acids. CDR3 nucleotide sequence: TGTGCCAGCAGTGAACATCAGGGACGGCGCGAGCAGTACTTC. Translation: CASSEHQGRREQYF.

Note on this clone: Additional DNA sequences in this sample encode the identical CDR3. The V and J genes are TRBV28 and TRBJ1-2, with 7 bases fitting TRBD1. The CDR3 is made up of 13 amino acids. Trimming at V came to 4 bases and at J to 5 bases, leaving 4 bases not matched to a gene. Germline assignment: CDR1 MDHEN and CDR2 SYDVKM. The CDR3 region has the DNA TGTGCCAGCAGTTCGACAGGGACTTATGGCTACACCTTC. Translated: CASSSTGTYGYTF.

This rearrangement joins TRBV11-2 to TRBJ1-1; tentatively, D is TRBD1 (6 bases). Trimming took off 5 bases at V and 1 base at J, with 14 bases between the two ends. Looked up from germline, CDR1 is SGHAT and CDR2 is FQNNGV. This CDR3 spans 15 amino acids. The CDR3 sequence: CASSIDRTGNTEAFF. The CDR3 coding sequence is TGTGCCAGCAGCATCGACAGGACGGGGAACACTGAAGCTTTCTTT.

The rearrangement uses TRBV7-4 and TRBJ2-6; D call uncertain. Germline loops: CDR1 SGHVT, CDR2 SQSDAQ. Trimming took off 2 bases at V and 1 base at J, with 6 bases between the two ends. This CDR3 is built from 15 residues. The CDR3 sequence is CASSLWVSGANVLTF. DNA of the CDR3: TGTGCCAGCAGCTTATGGGTGTCTGGGGCCAACGTCCTGACTTTC.

J is TRBJ1-1 and V is TRBV6-1; D perhaps matches TRBD1 (6 bases). Germline lookup yields CDR1 MNHNS and CDR2 SASEGT. The CDR3 length is 13 residues. V was clipped by 8 bases and J by 5 bases, with 15 bases between them. Here the CDR3 reads CASGRAGVTEAFF. The CDR3 DNA is TGTGCCAGCGGGAGAGCAGGGGTGACTGAAGCTTTCTTT.

The V and J genes are TRBV11-2 and TRBJ1-4, with TRBD1 as a possible D gene (6 bases). Germline V gene data show CDR1 as SGHAT and CDR2 as FQNNGV. Between the trimmed V and J ends, which lost 5 bases and 8 bases, there was a span of 18 bases. CDR3 size: 15 residues. This CDR3 reads CASSRERGEREKLFF. Written as DNA, the CDR3 is TGTGCCAGCAGCAGAGAGAGGGGGGAGAGGGAAAAACTGTTTTTT.

The chain uses TRBV30 and TRBJ1-2; D unclear. Germline loops: CDR1 GTSNPN, CDR2 SVGIG (reference sequence). The V end lost 3 bases, the J end lost 6 bases, and 17 bases lay between the germline ends. This CDR3 has 14 residues. The CDR3 region is CAWRTRGWLDGYTF. CDR3 sequence (DNA): TGTGCCTGGAGGACCCGGGGTTGGTTGGATGGCTACACCTTC.